Below, 19 T cell receptor beta chains from the same sample are listed, as sequenced in a study of blood T cell repertoires in COVID-19. The repertoire was sequenced with immunoSEQ multiplex PCR; TCRdb's copy has only in-frame clones and lacks some. The table shows around 140,000 clones, with about four fifths occurring only once. The sample taken for sequencing was peripheral blood. These receptors originate from a woman aged 55-75 years with acute or convalescent COVID-19.

The V and J genes are TRBV6-5 and TRBJ2-1, with TRBD1 matching over 7 bases. V trimming: 6 bases; J trimming: 4 bases; junction bases outside the gene matches: 3. Germline assignment: CDR1 MNHEY and CDR2 SVGAGI. This CDR3 has 13 residues. The CDR3 DNA sequence: TGTGCCAGCAGGGACAGGCAATACAATGAGCAGTTCTTC. Its translation: CASRDRQYNEQFF.

The CDR3 here is CASSPLRGSTGGELFF. DNA of the CDR3: TGTGCCAGCTCACCTTTACGAGGCTCCACCGGCGGGGAGCTGTTTTTT. The V call is TRBV18, the J call TRBJ2-2, with no clear D. Germline V gives CDR1 KGHSH, CDR2 LQKENI. Trimming pared 3 bases from V and 7 bases from J, leaving 18 bases between. CDR3 length: 16 amino acids.

In its sample, this clone was seen once. CDR3 sequence: CASSPLGSGNTIYF. DNA of the CDR3: TGTGCCAGCAGTCCTCTAGGATCTGGAAACACCATATATTTT. This chain joins TRBV28 and TRBJ1-3; D is uncertain. The CDR3 runs 14 residues. Deletions cut 5 bases from V and 1 base from J, with 9 bases between. Germline V gives CDR1 MDHEN, CDR2 SYDVKM.

This chain uses TRBV2 with TRBJ1-1, with 8 bases aligning to TRBD1. Germline V gene sequence: CDR1 SNHLY, CDR2 FYNNEI. This CDR3 spans 14 amino acids. After removal of 4 bases from V and 4 bases from J, the junction contained 5 bases not matched to a gene. The DNA for the CDR3 is TGTGCCAGCAGTGCAGTCACAGGGGGCACTGAAGCTTTCTTT. Protein sequence: CASSAVTGGTEAFF.

The chain uses TRBV15 and TRBJ1-3; 8 bases are shared with TRBD1. Germline lookup yields CDR1 LNHNV and CDR2 YYDKDF (reference sequence). This CDR3 spans 16 amino acids. The J segment lost 4 bases and the V segment lost 3 bases, leaving 8 bases of the junction unmatched. CDR3 region: CATSRHQGASGNTIYF. CDR3 in DNA: TGTGCCACCAGCAGGCACCAGGGGGCTTCAGGAAACACCATATATTTT.

Only one count was recorded for this clone. CDR3 region: CASSLAGTTAPSTDTQYF. The CDR3 DNA reads as TGTGCCAGCAGCTTGGCCGGGACTACCGCACCCTCCACAGATACGCAGTATTTT. The chain couples TRBV5-4 to TRBJ2-3, with 7 bases lining up with TRBD2. The CDR3 is 18 amino acids. Trimming took 0 bases from V and 2 from J; bases not matched to a gene: 12. Germline CDR1 is SGHNT and CDR2 is YYREEE (reference sequence).

On this clone: The sample holds other DNA sequences that translate to the same CDR3. The chain employs TRBV24-1 and TRBJ2-7; D uncertain. Trimming removed 3 bases at V and 4 bases at J, with 3 bases between. The germline gives CDR1 KGHDR, CDR2 SFDVKD. This CDR3 has 11 residues. CDR3 sequence (DNA): TGTGCCACCAGTGATCCTTACGAGCAGTACTTC. Protein sequence: CATSDPYEQYF.

The rearrangement links TRBV7-9 to TRBJ1-1, with no clear D. The CDR3 spans 12 residues. Germline V gives CDR1 SEHNR, CDR2 FQNEAQ (reference sequence). V was shortened by 6 bases and J by 5 bases, with 10 bases between the two germline ends. The CDR3 bases are TGTGCCAGCAGTATGCTAGAAACTGAAGCTTTCTTT. Translating gives CASSMLETEAFF.

The chain combines TRBV5-1 with TRBJ2-3; no firm D call. Per the germline V gene, CDR1 is SGHRS and CDR2 is YFSETQ. This CDR3 contains 16 residues. Trimming cost V 0 bases and J 10 bases, with 21 bases left between them. DNA of the CDR3: TGCGCCAGCAGCTTGGTAGGCGTGGGCCCGACGGAATCGCAGTATTTT. Translating it yields CASSLVGVGPTESQYF.

This chain links TRBV28 with TRBJ1-1, with TRBD1 as a possible D gene (5 bases). CDR3 size: 16 residues. The V and J ends lost 2 bases and 0 bases respectively, with 13 bases between them. Germline V lookup: CDR1 MDHEN, CDR2 SYDVKM. The CDR3 nucleotides are TGTGCCAGCAGTTTAGGGCAGGGCTGGATGAACACTGAAGCTTTCTTT. Translating it yields CASSLGQGWMNTEAFF. Based on the CDR3 plus reference TRBV28 and TRBJ1-1, the full variable domain is DVKVTQSSRYLVKRTGEKVFLECVQDMDHENMFWYRQDPGLGLRLIYFSYDVKMKEKGDIPEGYSVSREKKERFSLILESASTNQTSMYLCASSLGQGWMNTEAFFGQGTRLTVV.

V and J are TRBV3-1 (or the pseudogene TRBV3-2) and TRBJ2-1; D may be TRBD2 (5 bases). The CDR3 is made up of 13 amino acids. Germline V CDR1 and CDR2: LGHDT, YNNKEL (reference sequence). V was cut by 4 bases and J by 8 bases, with 12 bases left in between. CDR3: CASSPDYIYEQFF. The DNA of the CDR3 is TGTGCCAGCAGCCCCGACTACATTTATGAGCAGTTCTTC.

As to this clone: Other DNA sequences within the sample encode an identical CDR3. The chain is built from TRBV7-9 and TRBJ2-5; TRBD1 matches at 7 bases. CDR3 length equals 13 residues. Germline V gene data show CDR1 as SEHNR and CDR2 as FQNEAQ (reference sequence). The V gene end was trimmed by 5 bases and the J gene end by 5 bases; junction bases not matched to a gene: 5. The CDR3 sequence: CASSRQGFETQYF. Here the CDR3 DNA reads TGTGCCAGCAGCCGACAGGGTTTCGAGACCCAGTACTTC.

This chain uses TRBV30 with TRBJ1-2; D gene ambiguous. The V gene's germline CDR1 is GTSNPN and CDR2 SVGIG (reference sequence). Trimming pared 2 bases from V and 4 bases from J, leaving 11 bases between. The CDR3 is 13 residues long. The CDR3 coding sequence is TGTGCCTGGAGTCCGGGGAGCGTCTATGGCTACACCTTC. It yields the protein CAWSPGSVYGYTF.

J is TRBJ1-2 and V is TRBV7-9; 7 bases are a match to TRBD1. The junction had 12 bases not matched to a gene; V was cut back by 7 bases and J by 4 bases. The CDR3 contains 15 residues. In germline, CDR1 is SEHNR, CDR2 FQNEAQ (reference sequence). CDR3 residues: CASNPTGERRYGYTF. CDR3 bases: TGTGCCAGCAACCCTACAGGGGAACGGCGCTATGGCTACACCTTC.

J is TRBJ2-1 and V is TRBV7-2; 10 bases fit TRBD2. CDR1 is SGHTA and CDR2 is FQGNSA in the germline V gene. V was clipped by 5 bases and J by 3 bases; unmatched bases: 4. The CDR3 is made up of 15 amino acids. The CDR3 DNA sequence: TGTGCCAGCAGCCTTGGACTAGCGGACTACAATGAGCAGTTCTTC. Translated, it gives CASSLGLADYNEQFF.

The DNA for the CDR3 is TGTGCCAGTAGTATTTCGGGATCGTCGTTGGGGGAGCAGTACTTC. Amino acid sequence: CASSISGSSLGEQYF. This chain connects TRBV19 to TRBJ2-7, with D possibly being TRBD2 (5 bases). Looked up from germline, CDR1 is LNHDA and CDR2 is SQIVND (reference sequence). The CDR3 has 15 residues. Trimming removed 3 bases from V and 7 bases from J, with 19 bases in between.

V is TRBV30 and J is TRBJ1-1; possible D gene TRBD1, 6 bases. The CDR3 runs to 14 residues. V dropped 4 bases and J dropped 5 bases, with 17 bases sitting between them. Per the germline V gene, CDR1 is GTSNPN and CDR2 is SVGIG (reference sequence). CDR3 nucleotides: TGTGCCTGGATCCCCGGGGGGCGAAGGACTGAAGCTTTCTTT. Its protein product is CAWIPGGRRTEAFF.

The genes are TRBV3-1 (or the pseudogene TRBV3-2) and TRBJ2-1; TRBD2 aligns across 14 bases. The germline V gene has CDR1 LGHDT and CDR2 YNNKEL (reference sequence). Trimming at V came to 3 bases and at J to 10 bases, leaving 5 bases not matched to a gene. The CDR3 covers 15 residues. Written as DNA, the CDR3 is TGTGCCAGCAGCCAGGGACTAGCGGGAGTCGACGAGCAGTTCTTC. Amino acid sequence: CASSQGLAGVDEQFF.

The chain recombines TRBV27 with TRBJ2-1; D is unresolved. This CDR3 contains 11 residues. V was clipped by 3 bases and J by 9 bases, with 6 bases between them. Germline CDR1 and CDR2: MNHEY and SMNVEV (reference sequence). CDR3 region: CASSFTGEQFF. The CDR3 coding sequence is TGTGCCAGCAGTTTTACCGGTGAGCAGTTCTTC.